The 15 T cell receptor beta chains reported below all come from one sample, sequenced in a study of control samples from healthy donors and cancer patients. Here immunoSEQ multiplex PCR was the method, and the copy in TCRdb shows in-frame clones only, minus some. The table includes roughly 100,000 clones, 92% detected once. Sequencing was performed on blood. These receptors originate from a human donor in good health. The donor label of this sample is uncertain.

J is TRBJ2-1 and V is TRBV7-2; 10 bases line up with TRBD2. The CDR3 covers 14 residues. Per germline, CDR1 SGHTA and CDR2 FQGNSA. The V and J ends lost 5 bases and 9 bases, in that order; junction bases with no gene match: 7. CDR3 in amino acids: CASSESGGAVEQFF. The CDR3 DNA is TGTGCCAGCAGCGAAAGCGGGGGGGCGGTTGAGCAGTTCTTC.

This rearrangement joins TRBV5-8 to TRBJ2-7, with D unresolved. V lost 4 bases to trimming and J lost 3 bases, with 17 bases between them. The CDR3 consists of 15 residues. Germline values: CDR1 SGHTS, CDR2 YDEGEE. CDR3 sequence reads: CASSRREQSRYEQYF. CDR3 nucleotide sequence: TGTGCCAGCAGCCGAAGGGAACAGAGCCGCTACGAGCAGTACTTC.

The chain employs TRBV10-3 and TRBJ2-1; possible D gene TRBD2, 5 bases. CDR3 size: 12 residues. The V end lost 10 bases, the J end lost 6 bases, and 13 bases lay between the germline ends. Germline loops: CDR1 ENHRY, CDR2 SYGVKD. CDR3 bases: TGTGCCACCAACTCCGGAGGCAATGAGCAGTTCTTC. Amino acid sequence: CATNSGGNEQFF.

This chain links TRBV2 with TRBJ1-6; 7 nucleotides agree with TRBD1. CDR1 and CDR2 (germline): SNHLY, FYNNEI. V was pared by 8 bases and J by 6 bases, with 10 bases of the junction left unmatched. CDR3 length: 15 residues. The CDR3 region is CASGKTGPGNSPLHF. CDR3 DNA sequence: TGTGCCAGCGGAAAGACAGGGCCTGGTAATTCACCCCTCCACTTT. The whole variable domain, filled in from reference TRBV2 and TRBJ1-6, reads EPEVTQTPSHQVTQMGQEVILRCVPISNHLYFYWYRQILGQKVEFLVSFYNNEISEKSEIFDDQFSVERPDGSNFTLKIRSTKLEDSAMYFCASGKTGPGNSPLHFGNGTRLTVT.

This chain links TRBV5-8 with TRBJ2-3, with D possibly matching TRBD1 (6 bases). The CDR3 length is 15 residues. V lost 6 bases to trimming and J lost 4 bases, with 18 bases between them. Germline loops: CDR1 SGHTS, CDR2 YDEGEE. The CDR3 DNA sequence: TGTGCCAGCACCTTTTCAGGGGTTTGGGCAGATACGCAGTATTTT. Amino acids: CASTFSGVWADTQYF.

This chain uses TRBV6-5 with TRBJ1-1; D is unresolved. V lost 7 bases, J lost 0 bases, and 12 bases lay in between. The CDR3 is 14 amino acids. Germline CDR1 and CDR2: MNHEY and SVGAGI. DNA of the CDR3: TGTGCCAGCACCCCGGGGTACATGAACACTGAAGCTTTCTTT. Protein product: CASTPGYMNTEAFF.

The CDR3 protein is CASSTREERQPQHF. CDR3 DNA sequence: TGTGCCAGTAGTACCAGGGAAGAGCGTCAGCCCCAGCATTTT. The rearrangement uses TRBV19 and TRBJ1-5, with D possibly being TRBD1 (5 bases). The CDR3 contains 14 residues. Germline values: CDR1 LNHDA, CDR2 SQIVND (reference sequence). V was clipped by 4 bases and J by 6 bases, with 13 bases between them.

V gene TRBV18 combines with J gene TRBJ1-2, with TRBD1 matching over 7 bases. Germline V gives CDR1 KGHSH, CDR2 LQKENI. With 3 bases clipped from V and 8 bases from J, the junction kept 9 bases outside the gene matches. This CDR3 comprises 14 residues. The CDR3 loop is CASSPYEGAYGYTF. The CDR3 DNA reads TGTGCCAGCTCACCCTACGAGGGGGCGTACGGCTACACCTTC.

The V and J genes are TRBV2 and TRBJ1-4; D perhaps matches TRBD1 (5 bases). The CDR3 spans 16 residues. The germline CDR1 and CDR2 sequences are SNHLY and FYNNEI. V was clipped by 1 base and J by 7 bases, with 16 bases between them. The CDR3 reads CASSEGRRQISEKLFF. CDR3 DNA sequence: TGTGCCAGCAGTGAAGGTAGAAGACAGATAAGTGAAAAACTGTTTTTT.

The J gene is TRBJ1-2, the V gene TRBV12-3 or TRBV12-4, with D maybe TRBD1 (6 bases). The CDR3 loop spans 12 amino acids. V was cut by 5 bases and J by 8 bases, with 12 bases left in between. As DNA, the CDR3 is TGTGCCAGCAGTGTACAGGGAAGGGGCTACACCTTC. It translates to CASSVQGRGYTF.

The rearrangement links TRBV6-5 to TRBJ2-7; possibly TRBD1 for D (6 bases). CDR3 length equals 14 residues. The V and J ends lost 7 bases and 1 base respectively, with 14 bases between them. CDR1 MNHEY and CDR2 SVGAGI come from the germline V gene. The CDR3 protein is CASTRSGESYEQYF. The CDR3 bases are TGTGCCAGCACCAGGTCAGGGGAATCCTACGAGCAGTACTTC.

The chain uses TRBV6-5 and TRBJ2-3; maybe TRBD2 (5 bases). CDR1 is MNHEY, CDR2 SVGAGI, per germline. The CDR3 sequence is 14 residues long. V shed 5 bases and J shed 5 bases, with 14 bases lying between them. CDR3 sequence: CASSRTAPRDTQYF. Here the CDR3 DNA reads TGTGCCAGCAGTAGGACTGCCCCACGAGATACGCAGTATTTT.

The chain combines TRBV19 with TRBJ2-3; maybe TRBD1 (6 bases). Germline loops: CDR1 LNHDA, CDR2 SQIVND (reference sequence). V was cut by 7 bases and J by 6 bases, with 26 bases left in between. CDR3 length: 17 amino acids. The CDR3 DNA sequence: TGTGCCAGTAACAACCCGGGGCTGGGGGCCAAGTCTGATACGCAGTATTTT. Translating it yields CASNNPGLGAKSDTQYF.

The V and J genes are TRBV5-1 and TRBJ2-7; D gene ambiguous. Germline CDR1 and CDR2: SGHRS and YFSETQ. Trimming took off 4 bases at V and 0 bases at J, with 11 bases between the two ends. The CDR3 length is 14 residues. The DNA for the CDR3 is TGCGCCAGCAGCCCAGGCTCCCCCTCCTACGAGCAGTACTTC. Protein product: CASSPGSPSYEQYF.

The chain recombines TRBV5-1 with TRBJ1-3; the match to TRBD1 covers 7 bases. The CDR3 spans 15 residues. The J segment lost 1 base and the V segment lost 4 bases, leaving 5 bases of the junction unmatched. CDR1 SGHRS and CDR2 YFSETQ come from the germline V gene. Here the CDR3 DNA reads TGCGCCAGCAGCAAGGGACAGTTATCTGGAAACACCATATATTTT. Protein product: CASSKGQLSGNTIYF. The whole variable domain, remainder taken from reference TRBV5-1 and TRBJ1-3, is KAGVTQTPRYLIKTRGQQVTLSCSPISGHRSVSWYQQTPGQGLQFLFEYFSETQRNKGNFPGRFSGRQFSNSRSEMNVSTLELGDSALYLCASSKGQLSGNTIYFGEGSWLTVV.